The 11 T cell receptor beta chains reported below all come from one sample, sequenced in a study of CD8 T cells in ankylosing spondylitis (dated by TCRdb to about 2017). Broad study findings and their caveats: Blood from ankylosing spondylitis patients appeared to be characterized by a TCR beta motif made up of under ten highly homologous amino acid variants.

The antigens for these receptors are not known. Preparation of the library involved 5' RACE. The sample was run on an Illumina HiSeq 2500. TCRdb ran its own pipeline on the public reads, namely fastp trimming at Q25 and MiXCR clone calling, and kept in-frame beta chains. A single entry per CDR3 protein holds the most common genes and DNA from its merged rows. The sample table holds about 840,000 distinct CDR3 sequences, of which about an eighth were seen once. The ten top clones hold about 0.49% of the sample. The specimen was blood, either unsorted or a sorted T cell fraction (not recorded which). These receptors all come from a male donor with ankylosing spondylitis.

V gene TRBV11-2 combines with J gene TRBJ2-7, with D perhaps matching TRBD1 (5 bases). CDR3 size: 13 residues. The germline CDR1 and CDR2 sequences are SGHAT and FQNNGV. Trimming shortened V by 5 bases and J by 2 bases, and 10 bases separated the two germline ends. The CDR3 DNA reads TGTGCCAGCAGCAAGGGGCCGACCTACGAGCAGTACTTC. Protein: CASSKGPTYEQYF.

This clonotype was seen a few times. The chain uses TRBV7-2 and TRBJ2-3, with 8 bases matching TRBD2. This CDR3 has 16 residues. Trimming removed 5 bases from V and 3 bases from J; junction bases left unmatched: 10. Germline lookup yields CDR1 SGHTA and CDR2 FQGNSA. This CDR3 is CASSVHPGLETDTQYF. The CDR3 DNA reads TGTGCCAGCAGCGTACACCCGGGACTAGAGACAGATACGCAGTATTTT.

This clonotype has just a few counts. The gene calls are TRBV2 and TRBJ2-5, with TRBD2 matching over 12 bases. Germline V gene data show CDR1 as SNHLY and CDR2 as FYNNEI. The trim removed 6 bases at V and 4 bases at J, leaving 9 bases unmatched. CDR3 length: 16 residues. CDR3 in amino acids: CASRYLTSGSAETQYF. CDR3 bases: TGTGCCAGCAGATATCTGACTAGCGGGAGCGCAGAGACCCAGTACTTC.

This clonotype was seen ten or more times. The V gene is TRBV5-5, the J gene TRBJ2-7, with TRBD1 matching 9 bases. With V trimmed by 3 bases and J by 4 bases, 5 bases remained unmatched. Germline CDR1 SGHKS, CDR2 YYEKEE (reference sequence). The CDR3 runs 14 residues. CDR3 coding DNA: TGTGCCAGCAGCTCGGGACAGGGACTATACGAGCAGTACTTC. This encodes CASSSGQGLYEQYF.

The chain employs TRBV20-1 and TRBJ2-5; 7 positions agree with TRBD2. This CDR3 is 14 amino acids long. The germline gives CDR1 DFQATT, CDR2 SNEGSKA (reference sequence). Germline trimming cut 5 bases from V and 4 bases from J; bases unmatched to any gene: 10. This CDR3 is CSARWMGEGETQYF. CDR3 sequence (DNA): TGCAGTGCTCGCTGGATGGGGGAGGGAGAGACCCAGTACTTC.

This clonotype showed up just a few times. This chain connects TRBV11-2 to TRBJ2-1; no reliable D call. Germline-derived CDR1 and CDR2 are SGHAT and FQNNGV. This CDR3 has 11 amino acids. V was clipped by 6 bases and J by 8 bases, with 8 bases between them. For the CDR3, the DNA is TGTGCCAGCAGTTCTGCATATGAGCAGTTCTTC. It yields the protein CASSSAYEQFF.

This clonotype was counted between two and nine times. The chain is built from TRBV29-1 and TRBJ1-2, with D perhaps matching TRBD1 (5 bases). V lost 3 bases and J lost 4, with 15 bases in between. The CDR3 has 14 amino acids. Germline V gene lookup returns CDR1 SQVTM and CDR2 ANQGSEA. The CDR3, as DNA: TGCAGCGTTGAGGAGGACATGTCCGGCTATGGCTACACCTTC. Translation: CSVEEDMSGYGYTF.

The chain uses TRBV5-4 and TRBJ2-5; tentative D call: TRBD1 (6 bases). CDR3 size: 13 residues. Trimming removed 7 bases at V and 2 bases at J, with 12 bases between. Germline lookup yields CDR1 SGHNT and CDR2 YYREEE (reference sequence). Here the CDR3 reads CASQEQGQETQYF. Here the CDR3 DNA reads TGTGCCAGCCAGGAGCAGGGGCAAGAGACCCAGTACTTC.

This clonotype turned up a few times. This rearrangement joins TRBV20-1 to TRBJ2-3; no clear D. V was cut by 3 bases and J by 0 bases, with 13 bases left in between. Germline CDR1 DFQATT, CDR2 SNEGSKA (reference sequence). This CDR3 is built from 15 residues. The CDR3 coding sequence is TGCAGTGCTAGCTATACCCCGCGGAGCACAGATACGCAGTATTTT. It encodes CSASYTPRSTDTQYF.

The chain carries TRBV20-1 and TRBJ2-2; D remains ambiguous. Germline assignment: CDR1 DFQATT and CDR2 SNEGSKA (reference sequence). CDR3 length: 13 residues. The germline V and J ends were trimmed by 6 bases and 2 bases, with 10 bases remaining between them. In nucleotides, the CDR3 is TGCAGTGCCACCCCAGGAAACACCGGGGAGCTGTTTTTT. It specifies CSATPGNTGELFF.

V gene TRBV20-1 combines with J gene TRBJ1-6; D uncertain. Germline-derived CDR1 and CDR2 are DFQATT and SNEGSKA (reference sequence). This CDR3 contains 13 residues. With 6 bases removed from V and 9 bases from J, the gap between germline ends came to 15 bases. The CDR3 nucleotides read TGCAGTGCAAGATGGCTCTTTGGTTCACCCCTCCACTTT. Translated: CSARWLFGSPLHF.